The T cell receptor (beta chain) under discussion was sequenced for a study of T cell repertoires in cytomegalovirus infection (dated by TCRdb to about 2019). In the study overall: Donor HLA type was relevant to the analysis, because carriage of CMV infection together with the matching HLA type was indicated by public TCR beta signatures.

Sequenced on an Illumina HiSeq 1500. TCRdb passed the public sequencing reads through fastp at Q25 and MiXCR, retaining productive beta sequences. CDR3 protein sequences are deduplicated, and each keeps its most common genes and DNA. The sample contains around 450,000 distinct CDR3 sequences, roughly 30% of them found a single time. The ten largest account for roughly 13% of the sample. Remarks on this clonotype: Which antigen it targets is not known. No much larger clonotype is one base removed from it; base qualities were not supplied.

The CDR3 spans 15 residues, from the cysteine through the phenylalanine. The entry retains the CDR3 DNA only, 45 bases that are in frame from base 1. V and J lose 2 bases and 3 bases, and a span of 12 bases separates them. CDR1 and CDR2 (SGHAT, FQNNGV) derive from the germline V gene. Broad study findings and their caveats: The ex vivo response was dominated by HLA-C-restricted CMV-specific TCR beta clonotypes, and the single most frequent clonotype in two of eight donors was supplied by these HLA-C-restricted clonotypes. In both this cohort and an independent cohort of 350 to 400 donors, the cumulative frequency of public TCR beta family members distinguished carriers of CMV infection plus the relevant HLA type.

This sequence originates from a human donor in good health (CMV status not recorded). Some clones in this sample may be carry-over from other donors' samples. This receptor chain uses TRBV11-2 and TRBJ2-3; the D gene is perhaps TRBD1, from 6 matching bases. Sample: PBMCs. This receptor carries the CDR3 CASSLRVQGTDTQYF. The nucleotide sequence is TGTGCCAGCAGCTTAAGGGTTCAGGGGACAGATACGCAGTATTTT.